Listed below are T cell receptor beta chains from one sample, sequenced in a study of regulatory T cells in long-lasting Graves disease. TCRdb passed the multiplex PCR reads through MiXCR, listing each CDR3 protein once. The sample carries approximately 470,000 distinct CDR3 sequences, under 20% recorded once. The same data also went into a second study, on T cells in Graves' hyperthyroidism and ophthalmopathy.

This sample comprised peripheral blood mononuclear cells (PBMCs), obtained at new diagnosis, from a patient treated with antithyroid drugs. The receptors derive from a man aged 35 to 55 with Graves disease. Each CDR3 is given with its conserved first and last residue. Each record gives: D gene, J gene, V gene, clone size, CDR3 protein, CDR3 DNA. A D gene is named only where the DNA matches it firmly. Clone size is stated in some rows and not others, as once, few, many or a class when expanded.

>NA|TRBJ1-1|TRBV30|many
CAWRPGVRAEAFF
TGTGCCTGGAGGCCGGGGGTGCGAGCTGAAGCTTTCTTT
>NA|TRBJ1-5|TRBV24-1|few
CATSDSGQPQHF
TGTGCCACCAGTGACAGTGGTCAGCCCCAGCATTTT
>TRBD1|TRBJ1-2|TRBV6-1|few
CASSMTGLGSGYTF
TGTGCCAGCAGCATGACAGGGCTTGGGTCTGGCTACACCTTC
>NA|TRBJ1-4|TRBV20-1|NA
CSAHTKDGREKLFF
TGCAGTGCACACACTAAGGACGGGAGGGAAAAACTGTTTTTT
>TRBD1|TRBJ2-7|TRBV19|NA
CAIPGTGRDEQYF
TGTGCCATACCCGGGACAGGGAGGGACGAGCAGTACTTC
>NA|TRBJ2-3|TRBV24-1|many
CATSDFGGADTQYF
TGTGCCACCAGTGATTTTGGGGGAGCGGATACGCAGTATTTT
>TRBD2|TRBJ2-1|TRBV28|NA
CASNRLAGVGEQFF
TGTGCCAGCAATCGACTAGCGGGAGTTGGTGAGCAGTTCTTC
>TRBD1|TRBJ2-6|TRBV12-5|NA
CASGSGQFSGANVLTF
TGTGCTAGTGGTTCGGGACAGTTCTCTGGGGCCAACGTCCTGACTTTC
>TRBD1|TRBJ2-3|TRBV20-1|many
CSTLTGTESTDTQYF
TGCAGTACCTTAACCGGGACAGAGAGCACAGATACGCAGTATTTT
>NA|TRBJ2-5|TRBV2|many
CASSALSQETQYF
TGTGCCAGCAGTGCTCTAAGCCAAGAGACCCAGTACTTC
>NA|TRBJ1-5|TRBV20-1|many
CSARDWGAVGNQPQHF
TGCAGTGCTAGAGATTGGGGGGCTGTGGGCAATCAGCCCCAGCATTTT
>TRBD2|TRBJ2-1|TRBV12-3/TRBV12-4|NA
CASSLRWRTSGENEQFF
TGTGCCAGCAGTTTAAGATGGAGGACTAGCGGGGAAAATGAGCAGTTCTTC
>NA|TRBJ2-7|TRBV12-3/TRBV12-4|many
CASTLQNRDISYEQYF
TGTGCCAGCACCCTCCAGAACCGGGACATCTCCTACGAGCAGTACTTC
>NA|TRBJ2-7|TRBV10-3|many
CAISEVGGPPSYEQYF
TGTGCCATCAGTGAGGTGGGGGGACCCCCCTCCTACGAGCAGTACTTC
>TRBD2|TRBJ2-1|TRBV6-2/TRBV6-3|many
CASSPQLRTSREQFF
TGTGCCAGCAGTCCCCAATTAAGGACTAGCCGTGAGCAGTTCTTC
>NA|TRBJ1-3|TRBV9|NA
CASSGRQISGNTIYF
TGTGCCAGCAGCGGAAGACAGATCTCTGGAAACACCATATATTTT
>NA|TRBJ2-3|TRBV5-1|many
CASSLARQSADTQYF
TGCGCCAGCAGCTTGGCCCGCCAGTCAGCAGATACGCAGTATTTT
>TRBD2|TRBJ2-1|TRBV28|many
CASLRELAGYNEQFF
TGTGCCAGCCTGAGGGAACTAGCGGGTTACAATGAGCAGTTCTTC
>NA|TRBJ2-5|TRBV7-8|many
CASSRVERAGDLYQETQYF
TGTGCCAGCAGCCGCGTAGAAAGAGCAGGGGATTTGTACCAAGAGACCCAGTACTTC
>TRBD1|TRBJ2-2|TRBV27|many
CASSYMWTGGSTGELFF
TGTGCCAGCAGTTATATGTGGACAGGGGGTAGCACCGGGGAGCTGTTTTTT
>NA|TRBJ2-7|TRBV7-9|many
CASSQGSEQYF
TGTGCCAGCAGCCAAGGTAGCGAGCAGTACTTC
>NA|TRBJ2-3|TRBV15|NA
CATSTPTTGTQYF
TGTGCCACCAGCACCCCGACTACCGGTACGCAGTATTTT
>NA|TRBJ1-5|TRBV6-1|many
CASSSLGQRLGNQPQHF
TGTGCCAGCAGCTCGCTAGGTCAGAGGTTGGGCAATCAGCCCCAGCATTTT
>NA|TRBJ2-1|TRBV24-1|many
CATSVDDSTGFNEQFF
TGTGCCACCAGTGTTGATGACTCGACGGGGTTCAATGAGCAGTTCTTC
>TRBD1|TRBJ1-1|TRBV5-5|many
CASRVTGAMNTEAFF
TGTGCCAGCAGGGTGACAGGGGCCATGAACACTGAAGCTTTCTTT
>NA|TRBJ2-7|TRBV11-2|NA
CASSAQMSYEQYF
TGTGCCAGCAGCGCCCAGATGAGCTACGAGCAGTACTTC
>TRBD1|TRBJ2-6|TRBV20-1|NA
CSARIAPGTGSGANVLTF
TGCAGTGCTCGTATAGCGCCCGGGACAGGGTCTGGGGCCAACGTCCTGACTTTC
>NA|TRBJ1-5|TRBV12-3/TRBV12-4|many
CASSLRPGEGQPQHF
TGTGCCAGCAGTTTACGGCCAGGGGAAGGTCAGCCCCAGCATTTT